This entry features one TCR beta chain sequence. This record comes from a study of blood T cell repertoires in COVID-19. Whole-study context: Samples taken during acute and convalescent COVID-19 were collected in the United States, Italy and Spain. Sample material is recorded as cDNA or gDNA derived from T cells, B-cell-depleted T cells, or PBMCs.

Study processing details: It was from reference gene primer amplification that nucleated cell counts were estimated. Generated by immunoSEQ multiplex PCR, the TCRdb table keeps only in-frame clones and is missing some. That table is the source of V, J and clone size, and D and trimming were worked out from the DNA. The sample carries roughly 220,000 clones, about 85% recorded once. Trimming took off 3 bases at V and 0 bases at J, with 11 bases between the two ends. CDR1 MNHEY and CDR2 SMNVEV come from the germline V gene (reference sequence). The CDR3 totals 16 residues. The V call is TRBV27, the J call TRBJ1-4, with D perhaps matching TRBD1 (5 bases). Material for sequencing was peripheral blood. This receptor was obtained from a man aged 45 to 65 who had recovered from COVID-19. The CDR3 spells CASSFERGATNEKLFF. CDR3 DNA: TGTGCCAGCAGTTTCGAGCGGGGCGCAACTAATGAAAAACTGTTTTTT.